This TCR beta chain comes out of a study of T cells in Graves' hyperthyroidism and ophthalmopathy. Per germline, CDR1 SGHAT and CDR2 FQNNGV. V was trimmed by 4 bases and J by 2 bases, leaving 8 bases between them. CDR3 size: 13 residues. This clonotype was seen ten or more times. TCR beta CDR3 sequences were amplified from RNA transcripts. Researchers ran a first-round RT-PCR on the TCR CDR3 using the HTBI primer set. From the multiplex PCR reads, TCRdb called clonotypes with MiXCR, one entry per CDR3 protein. Of about 260,000 distinct CDR3 sequences listed, about 20% are singletons. Clinical symptoms, serum thyroxine, TRAb, thyroid ultrasound and orbital computed tomography established diagnosis.

The rearrangement uses TRBV11-2 and TRBJ1-2; D gene unclear. Sample: blood. The receptor comes from a man under 40 with Graves' ophthalmopathy. The CDR3 here is CASSSTRNYGYTF. CDR3 nucleotide sequence: TGTGCCAGCAGCTCGACTAGGAACTATGGCTACACCTTC.